The rows below give T cell receptor beta chains drawn from one sample of a study of cytomegalovirus exposure and HLA in healthy donors. Using immunoSEQ multiplex PCR, the repertoire was profiled, and TCRdb retains in-frame clones only, with some absent. The repertoire holds some 150,000 clones, with around 79% as singletons. The specimen sequenced was PBMCs. The source of these receptors is a man in his forties in good health and CMV-seronegative. Both conserved end residues are part of each CDR3. The D gene is left open where the match is weak. Rows give clone size only sometimes, using once, few, many, or a class for an expanded clone.

size: .
D: .
J: TRBJ1-5
V: TRBV28
CDR3: CASSLAGDQPQHF
DNA: TGTGCCAGCAGTTTAGCAGGGGATCAGCCCCAGCATTTT

size: .
D: .
J: TRBJ1-4
V: TRBV18
CDR3: CASSITTGTTNEKLFF
DNA: TGTGCCAGCTCAATTACCACAGGGACAACTAATGAAAAACTGTTTTTT

size: .
D: .
J: TRBJ2-3
V: TRBV18
CDR3: CASSPPVGESTQYF
DNA: TGTGCCAGCTCACCACCGGTCGGGGAGTCTACGCAGTATTTT

size: .
D: TRBD2
J: TRBJ2-1
V: TRBV4-2
CDR3: CASSQAGTSGFNEQFF
DNA: TGTGCCAGCAGCCAAGCGGGAACTAGCGGGTTCAATGAGCAGTTCTTC

size: .
D: TRBD1
J: TRBJ1-5
V: TRBV28
CDR3: CASSKLTGDQPQHF
DNA: TGTGCCAGCAGTAAACTGACAGGGGATCAGCCCCAGCATTTT

size: once
D: .
J: TRBJ2-5
V: TRBV7-9
CDR3: CASSLETAQETQYF
DNA: TGTGCCAGCAGCTTAGAGACAGCACAAGAGACCCAGTACTTC

size: .
D: TRBD2
J: TRBJ2-1
V: TRBV5-4
CDR3: CASRDSGSVPSPYNEQFF
DNA: TGTGCCAGCAGAGATAGCGGGAGTGTTCCAAGCCCCTACAATGAGCAGTTCTTC

size: .
D: .
J: TRBJ2-1
V: TRBV5-1
CDR3: CASSRRSESWDNEQFF
DNA: TGCGCCAGCAGCCGGCGGTCGGAAAGCTGGGACAATGAGCAGTTCTTC

size: .
D: .
J: TRBJ1-5
V: TRBV5-6
CDR3: CASSRRGGGQPQHF
DNA: TGTGCCAGCAGCCGCAGGGGTGGCGGCCAGCCCCAGCATTTT

size: .
D: TRBD2
J: TRBJ2-5
V: TRBV15
CDR3: CATASGSSGKETQYF
DNA: TGTGCCACCGCTAGCGGGAGTTCGGGTAAAGAGACCCAGTACTTC

size: .
D: .
J: TRBJ1-5
V: TRBV11-2
CDR3: CASSLGPGQPQHF
DNA: TGTGCCAGCAGCTTAGGGCCCGGGCAGCCCCAGCATTTT

size: few
D: .
J: TRBJ1-2
V: TRBV5-6
CDR3: CASSLISGHGYTF
DNA: TGTGCCAGCAGCCTGATTTCAGGGCATGGCTACACCTTC

size: .
D: TRBD1
J: TRBJ1-5
V: TRBV2
CDR3: CASSEQGVQPQHF
DNA: TGTGCCAGCAGTGAACAGGGGGTCCAGCCCCAGCATTTT

size: .
D: .
J: TRBJ2-3
V: TRBV11-2
CDR3: CASSPGGAGTDTQYF
DNA: TGTGCCAGCAGCCCTGGGGGGGCCGGGACAGATACGCAGTATTTT

size: few
D: .
J: TRBJ2-3
V: TRBV4-1
CDR3: CASSQVSRNTDTQYF
DNA: TGCGCCAGCAGCCAAGTTTCGAGAAACACAGATACGCAGTATTTT

size: .
D: .
J: TRBJ2-7
V: TRBV30
CDR3: CAWSAGTKPYEQYF
DNA: TGTGCCTGGAGTGCGGGGACAAAACCCTACGAGCAGTACTTC

size: .
D: .
J: TRBJ2-7
V: TRBV18
CDR3: CASSPLTVPYEQYF
DNA: TGTGCCAGCTCACCACTTACAGTCCCCTACGAGCAGTACTTC